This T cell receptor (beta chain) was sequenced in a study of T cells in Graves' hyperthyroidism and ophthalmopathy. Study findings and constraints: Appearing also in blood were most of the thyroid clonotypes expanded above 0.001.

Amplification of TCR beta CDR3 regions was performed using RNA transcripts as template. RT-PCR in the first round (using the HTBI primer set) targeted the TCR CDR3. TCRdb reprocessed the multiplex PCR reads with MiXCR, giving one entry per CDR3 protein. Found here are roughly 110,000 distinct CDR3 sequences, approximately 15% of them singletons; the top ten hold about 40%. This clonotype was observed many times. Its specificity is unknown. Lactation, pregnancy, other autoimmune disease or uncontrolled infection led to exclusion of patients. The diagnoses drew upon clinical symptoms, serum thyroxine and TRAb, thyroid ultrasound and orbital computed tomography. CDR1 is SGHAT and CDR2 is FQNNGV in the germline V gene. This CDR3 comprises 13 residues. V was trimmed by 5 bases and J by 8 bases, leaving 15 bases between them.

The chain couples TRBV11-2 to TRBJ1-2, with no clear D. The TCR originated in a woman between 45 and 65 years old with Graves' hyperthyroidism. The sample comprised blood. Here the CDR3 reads CASSGRLAGGYTF. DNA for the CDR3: TGTGCCAGCAGCGGACGGCTGGCTGGAGGCTACACCTTC.